This entry lists 10 T cell receptor beta chains sequenced from one sample in a study of blood T cell repertoires in COVID-19. Using immunoSEQ multiplex PCR, the repertoire was profiled, and TCRdb retains in-frame clones only, with some absent. The table has under 250,000 clones, 80% to 85% seen once; the top ten hold approximately 2.5%. The material sequenced was peripheral blood. The receptors stem from a woman aged 55 to 70 with acute or convalescent COVID-19.

The chain employs TRBV9 and TRBJ2-2; 11 positions match TRBD2. The V gene end was trimmed by 4 bases and the J gene end by 4 bases; junction bases not matched to a gene: 6. This CDR3 region has 16 residues. Germline V gene sequence: CDR1 SGDLS, CDR2 YYNGEE. The CDR3, as DNA: TGTGCCAGCAGCCTTTCGGGACTAGCGGCCACCGGGGAGCTGTTTTTT. Translating it yields CASSLSGLAATGELFF. The full variable domain, completed using reference TRBV9 and TRBJ2-2, is DSGVTQTPKHLITATGQRVTLRCSPRSGDLSVYWYQQSLDQGLQFLIQYYNGEERAKGNILERFSAQQFPDLHSELNLSSLELGDSALYFCASSLSGLAATGELFFGEGSRLTVL.

V usage is TRBV27 and J usage is TRBJ1-5; 8 bases are shared with TRBD1. V shed 5 bases and J 7 bases; nucleotides not matched to a gene: 7. CDR1 is MNHEY, CDR2 SMNVEV, per germline (reference sequence). This CDR3 spans 14 amino acids. The CDR3 DNA is TGTGCCAGCAGTCCCCGACAGGGGTGGCAGCCCCAGCATTTT. It is translated as CASSPRQGWQPQHF.

The chain is built from TRBV27 and TRBJ1-5; possibly TRBD1 for D (6 bases). V was trimmed by 3 bases and J by 1 base, leaving 10 bases between them. CDR1 and CDR2 from the germline V gene are MNHEY and SMNVEV (reference sequence). The CDR3 consists of 15 residues. CDR3 sequence: CASSFTGMSNQPQHF. For the CDR3, the DNA is TGTGCCAGCAGTTTTACAGGGATGAGCAATCAGCCCCAGCATTTT.

V usage is TRBV19 and J usage is TRBJ2-4; D might be TRBD2 (6 bases). The CDR3 has 16 residues. Germline V lookup: CDR1 LNHDA, CDR2 SQIVND (reference sequence). Trimming pared 5 bases from V and 0 bases from J, leaving 14 bases between. CDR3 coding DNA: TGTGCCAGTAGTCTCTGGACTAACGGAGCCAAAAACATTCAGTACTTC. Translated, it gives CASSLWTNGAKNIQYF. The full variable domain, rest sourced from reference TRBV19 and TRBJ2-4, is DGGITQSPKYLFRKEGQNVTLSCEQNLNHDAMYWYRQDPGQGLRLIYYSQIVNDFQKGDIAEGYSVSREKKESFPLTVTSAQKNPTAFYLCASSLWTNGAKNIQYFGAGTRLSVL.

This rearrangement joins TRBV28 to TRBJ1-6; no definite D call. In germline, CDR1 is MDHEN, CDR2 SYDVKM. This CDR3 comprises 14 residues. Trimming took 10 bases from V and 5 from J, leaving 15 bases between them. The CDR3 DNA reads as TGTGCCATCGGGGTGTTACCTAATAATTCACCCCTCCACTTT. Protein sequence: CAIGVLPNNSPLHF.

The V call is TRBV6-5, the J call TRBJ2-1; 11 bases align to TRBD2. Looked up from germline, CDR1 is MNHEY and CDR2 is SVGAGI. The CDR3 runs to 15 residues. V lost 6 bases, J lost 4 bases, and 5 bases stayed unmatched. CDR3 region: CASSITSGGYNEQFF. The CDR3 DNA reads as TGTGCCAGCAGCATTACTAGCGGGGGTTACAATGAGCAGTTCTTC.

The genes are TRBV18 and TRBJ2-7; 9 nucleotides align to TRBD1. The V segment lost 2 bases and the J segment 4 bases; nucleotides outside the gene matches: 6. The germline V gene has CDR1 KGHSH and CDR2 LQKENI. The CDR3 length is 15 residues. The CDR3 loop reads CASSPMTGGSYEQYF. Here the CDR3 DNA reads TGTGCCAGCTCACCAATGACAGGGGGGAGTTACGAGCAGTACTTC.

J is TRBJ2-1 and V is TRBV19; tentatively, D is TRBD1 (7 bases). This CDR3 region has 17 residues. V lost 5 bases and J lost 8, with 25 bases in between. CDR1 and CDR2 from the germline V gene are LNHDA and SQIVND (reference sequence). The DNA for the CDR3 is TGTGCCAGTAGTCGAAAGGAGGGGGCTTCCATCAAGGATGAGCAGTTCTTC. It encodes CASSRKEGASIKDEQFF.

The V and J genes are TRBV6-2 or TRBV6-3 and TRBJ2-3, with 8 bases fitting TRBD1. Germline CDR1 and CDR2: MNHEY and SVGEGT. The V segment lost 6 bases and the J segment 0 bases; nucleotides outside the gene matches: 5. The CDR3 is 15 amino acids. CDR3 in DNA: TGTGCCAGCAGCTCGGACAGGGTTAGCACAGATACGCAGTATTTT. Translation: CASSSDRVSTDTQYF.

The CDR3 spells CASRIQVGTEAFF. The CDR3 DNA sequence: TGTGCCAGCAGGATACAGGTCGGCACTGAAGCTTTCTTT. The gene calls are TRBV6-5 and TRBJ1-1, with a weak D call TRBD1 (5 bases). Germline V gene sequence: CDR1 MNHEY, CDR2 SVGAGI. This CDR3 is 13 amino acids long. V lost 6 bases and J lost 4, with 12 bases in between.